These T cell receptor beta chains were read from a single sample in a study of blood T cells in healthy people across ages. Using its own MiXCR run on the 5' RACE reads, TCRdb lists one record per CDR3 protein. The sample includes approximately 580,000 distinct CDR3 sequences, less than 25% of them seen just once. These same data were also listed under a study on T cells of mothers and their children.

Material for sequencing was blood. These receptors came from a boy aged 5-17 years in good health. CDR3s include the opening cysteine and the closing phenylalanine or tryptophan. D genes are given only for firm matches. The size field is filled for only some rows; it gives once, few, many or a size class.

v_call,clone_size,d_call,j_call,cdr3_nt,cdr3_aa
TRBV29-1,many,NA,TRBJ2-1,TGCAGCGTTGCTAAAGGGCCAGGGGATCACTACAATGAGCAGTTCTTC,CSVAKGPGDHYNEQFF
TRBV29-1,few,TRBD2,TRBJ2-3,TGCAGCGTCGGGGGGGCGGCGGGAGGGACAGATACGCAGTATTTT,CSVGGAAGGTDTQYF
TRBV9,NA,TRBD2,TRBJ2-1,TGTGCCAGCAGCACGAGCGGGACTAACAATGAGCAGTTCTTC,CASSTSGTNNEQFF
TRBV5-5,NA,NA,TRBJ1-1,TGTGCCAGCAGCTTGGGCCCAGGCCCGAGGATGACTGAAGCTTTCTTT,CASSLGPGPRMTEAFF
TRBV4-1,once,NA,TRBJ2-1,TGCGCCAGCAGCCAAGAAGCCCCGGTGGGTGAGCAGTTCTTC,CASSQEAPVGEQFF
TRBV9,NA,TRBD2,TRBJ2-5,TGTGCCAGCAGCGAAGGGTCTTCTAGCGGGGGGCCTCAAGAGACCCAGTACTTC,CASSEGSSSGGPQETQYF
TRBV27,many,TRBD1,TRBJ1-2,TGTGCCAGCAGCTTAACAGGGGGCTATGGCTACACCTTC,CASSLTGGYGYTF
TRBV9,few,NA,TRBJ2-2,TGTGCCAGCAGCGTAGCCCGGACCAACACCGGGGAGCTGTTTTTT,CASSVARTNTGELFF
TRBV27,NA,NA,TRBJ1-2,TGTGCCAGCAGTTTATCCTCCCCGCGCGAGGGCTATGGCTACACCTTC,CASSLSSPREGYGYTF
TRBV12-3/TRBV12-4,few,NA,TRBJ2-5,TGTGCCAGCAGTTTACAGGGGATTGAAAAGACCCAGTACTTC,CASSLQGIEKTQYF
TRBV14,few,TRBD2,TRBJ2-5,TGTGCCAGCAGCCAAGAATCTGGGCTAGCGGGGCAAGAGACCCAGTACTTC,CASSQESGLAGQETQYF
TRBV11-2,NA,NA,TRBJ2-5,TGTGCCAGCAGCCGCCAGACAGCATTCCAAGAGACCCAGTACTTC,CASSRQTAFQETQYF
TRBV14,few,TRBD2,TRBJ2-5,TGTGCCAGCAGCCTTTTATTAGCGGGCATAAGTGAGACCCAGTACTTC,CASSLLLAGISETQYF
TRBV7-9,once,NA,TRBJ1-1,TGTGCCAGCAGCTTACGAGGTAAAGCTTTCTTT,CASSLRGKAFF
TRBV20-1,NA,TRBD2,TRBJ2-2,TGCAGTGCGACCGGGACTAGCGGGAGCGAACACACCGGGGAGCTGTTTTTT,CSATGTSGSEHTGELFF
TRBV24-1,few,TRBD2,TRBJ2-5,TGTGCCACCGCGACGAGCGGGAGGGCCGAGGAGACCCAGTACTTC,CATATSGRAEETQYF
TRBV9,NA,TRBD2,TRBJ2-7,TGTGCCAGCAGCGTAGCTGCGGGAGCACCCTACGAGCAGTACTTC,CASSVAAGAPYEQYF
TRBV29-1,NA,TRBD1,TRBJ2-7,TGCAGCGTTGCGACAGGGGGCTACGAGCAGTACTTC,CSVATGGYEQYF
TRBV4-2,NA,NA,TRBJ2-1,TGTGCCAGCGGCCAAGATGGTACCAGCTCCTACAATGAGCAGTTCTTC,CASGQDGTSSYNEQFF
TRBV20-1,NA,NA,TRBJ2-7,TGCAGTGCTAGAGGACTAGGACCCTACGAGCAGTACTTC,CSARGLGPYEQYF
TRBV18,once,NA,TRBJ2-4,TGTGCCAGCTCGCCCGGGCGGGAAAACATTCAGTACTTC,CASSPGRENIQYF
TRBV29-1,many,TRBD2,TRBJ2-5,TGCAGCGTGTCGGGGGGAACCCAAGAGACCCAGTACTTC,CSVSGGTQETQYF
TRBV20-1,NA,NA,TRBJ2-1,TGCAGTGCTAACGACAGACCCTACAATGAGCAGTTCTTC,CSANDRPYNEQFF
TRBV28,NA,NA,TRBJ2-1,TGTGCCAGCAGTGCCCACCGGGACACCGTAGGGGGGTTCTTC,CASSAHRDTVGGFF
TRBV20-1,NA,NA,TRBJ1-3,TGCAGTGCTAGAGATCCAAGGGCCCTCTCTGGAAACACCATATATTTT,CSARDPRALSGNTIYF
TRBV24-1,few,NA,TRBJ2-2,TGTGCCACCAGACCGACTAACACCGGGGAGCTGTTTTTT,CATRPTNTGELFF
TRBV5-6,NA,NA,TRBJ2-5,TGTGCCAGCAGCTCGGTTGGCGGTAAAGAGACCCAGTACTTC,CASSSVGGKETQYF
TRBV25-1,NA,NA,TRBJ2-7,TGTGCCAGCAGTGATGCCGGGACCTACGAGCAGTACTTC,CASSDAGTYEQYF
TRBV2,NA,NA,TRBJ1-5,TGTGCCAGCAGTGAACAGGGGTTGGGCAATCAGCCCCAGCATTTT,CASSEQGLGNQPQHF
TRBV4-3,NA,TRBD2,TRBJ2-5,TGCGCCAGCAGCCAGGATCCGCGGGGGTTTGAGACCCAGTACTTC,CASSQDPRGFETQYF
TRBV7-9,NA,NA,TRBJ1-4,TGTGCCAGCAGCTTACCAGGACCTAATGAAAAACTGTTTTTT,CASSLPGPNEKLFF
TRBV5-1,few,NA,TRBJ2-1,TGCGCCAGCAGGGACTTAAGCTCCTACAATGAGCAGTTCTTC,CASRDLSSYNEQFF
TRBV6-6,NA,NA,TRBJ1-4,TGTGCCAGCAGTACGGGACAAAATGAAAAACTGTTTTTT,CASSTGQNEKLFF
TRBV4-3,NA,TRBD1,TRBJ2-7,TGCGCCAGCAGCCAAGCAGGTGGCTATTGGACAGGGTGGTACGAGCAGTACTTC,CASSQAGGYWTGWYEQYF
TRBV14,NA,TRBD1,TRBJ2-1,TGTGCCAGCAGCCGAGTCCGCATGGGGACAGGGCCCTACAATGAGCAGTTCTTC,CASSRVRMGTGPYNEQFF
TRBV6-4,NA,NA,TRBJ1-1,TGTGCCAGCAGTGACCCTTCGGGGGGGCCCAGAAGGAACACTGAAGCTTTCTTT,CASSDPSGGPRRNTEAFF
TRBV29-1,NA,TRBD2,TRBJ2-1,TGCAGCGTGGGGGCGGTAGCGGGAGTCCGAGAGCAGTTCTTC,CSVGAVAGVREQFF
TRBV6-6,few,NA,TRBJ2-3,TGTGCCAGCAGCAGGGACGGCACAGATACGCAGTATTTT,CASSRDGTDTQYF
TRBV28,NA,NA,TRBJ1-1,TGTGCCAGCAGCCTCGCCAGGCCCACTGAAGCTTTCTTT,CASSLARPTEAFF
TRBV4-3,NA,NA,TRBJ2-1,TGCGCCAGCAGCCTTCTGGGCGGGCCATCCTACAATGAGCAGTTCTTC,CASSLLGGPSYNEQFF
TRBV6-1,NA,NA,TRBJ2-7,TGTGCCAGCAACAGACAACTGTCGCCCTACGAGCAGTACTTC,CASNRQLSPYEQYF
TRBV20-1,NA,NA,TRBJ1-5,TGCAGTGCTAGAGATGTAGCCGGGGCGAGCAATCAGCCCCAGCATTTT,CSARDVAGASNQPQHF
TRBV25-1,NA,NA,TRBJ2-2,TGTGCCAGCAGTGATTTCTATCAGGAGGCTCTTTTCTCCGGGGAGCTGTTTTTT,CASSDFYQEALFSGELFF
TRBV29-1,many,NA,TRBJ2-7,TGCAGCGCTGCTCCCGGACGGAGCTACGAGCAGTACTTC,CSAAPGRSYEQYF
TRBV19,few,NA,TRBJ2-1,TGTGCCAGTAGTAGGGACACCAACTCCTACAATGAGCAGTTCTTC,CASSRDTNSYNEQFF
TRBV7-9,few,NA,TRBJ2-7,TGTGCCAGCAGCTTAGCGGGCAGTTTATCCTACGAGCAGTACTTC,CASSLAGSLSYEQYF
TRBV20-1,few,NA,TRBJ2-6,TGCAGTGCTAGAGAGGGGGGTGCTGGGGCCAACGTCCTGACTTTC,CSAREGGAGANVLTF
TRBV29-1,few,NA,TRBJ2-2,TGCAGCGTGCAGGACACCGGGGAGCTGTTTTTT,CSVQDTGELFF
TRBV27,NA,TRBD1,TRBJ1-1,TGTGCCAGCAGACTGGGGACAGGGGTGAACACTGAAGCTTTCTTT,CASRLGTGVNTEAFF
TRBV7-3,few,TRBD2,TRBJ2-3,TGTGCCAGCAGCTTAAGTAGCGGGGGTTCAGCAAATACGCAGTATTTT,CASSLSSGGSANTQYF
TRBV7-2,NA,TRBD2,TRBJ2-3,TGTGCCAGCAGTACTAGCGGGAGTTCGGGGAGCACAGATACGCAGTATTTT,CASSTSGSSGSTDTQYF
TRBV20-1,NA,TRBD2,TRBJ2-5,TGCAGTGCTACCGGGACTAGCGGAGACCAAGAGACCCAGTACTTC,CSATGTSGDQETQYF
TRBV7-9,few,TRBD1,TRBJ2-1,TGTGCCAGCAGCTTGCCCAGGGGGCAGGATGAGCAGTTCTTC,CASSLPRGQDEQFF
TRBV30,NA,NA,TRBJ1-2,TGTGCCTGGAGTACAGGGACGCCTGTGGGCTATGGCTACACCTTC,CAWSTGTPVGYGYTF
TRBV5-1,few,TRBD1,TRBJ2-2,TGCGCCAGCAGCTATACAGGGGGGTGGTCGAACACCGGGGAGCTGTTTTTT,CASSYTGGWSNTGELFF
TRBV7-2,NA,NA,TRBJ2-1,TGTGCCAGCAGCTTAGCGCCTCAGGGTTACAATGAGCAGTTCTTC,CASSLAPQGYNEQFF
TRBV9,NA,NA,TRBJ1-4,TGTGCCAGCAGCGTAAGTGAGGAAAAACTGTTTTTT,CASSVSEEKLFF
TRBV12-3/TRBV12-4,NA,NA,TRBJ1-2,TGTGCCAGCGGAATAGGCCCATGGGGGGGGCAAGGATATGGCTACACCTTC,CASGIGPWGGQGYGYTF